This T cell receptor beta chain was profiled in a study of CD8 T cells in Susac syndrome. With V trimmed by 0 bases and J by 4 bases, 3 bases remained unmatched. CDR3 length: 14 amino acids. Germline CDR1 is KGHSH and CDR2 is LQKENI. TEMRA cells were FACS-enriched, with CD8+ and CD4+ T cells isolated negatively. The RNA, 0.5 to 1 ug, was put through reverse transcription using random hexamers. The method of amplification for TCR beta CDR3 was immunoSEQ multiplex PCR, covering 54 Vbeta and 13 Jbeta. TCRdb itself ran the immunoSEQ multiplex PCR reads through MiXCR, one entry per CDR3 protein. The top ten clones hold 0.15% of a sample with roughly 150,000 distinct CDR3 sequences, roughly 95% of them seen once.

The rearrangement joins TRBV18 to TRBJ2-7; 7 bases are shared with TRBD1. This TCR was recovered from a human donor with multiple sclerosis. Sequenced sample: CD8+ T cells from PBMCs. DNA of the CDR3: TGTGCCAGCTCACCACCGGGGACAGAATACGAGCAGTACTTC. Residues: CASSPPGTEYEQYF.